Below, 16 T cell receptor beta chains from the same sample are listed, as sequenced in a study of molecular identifiers for immune sequencing clone quantification. TCRdb re-called the PCR reads with MiXCR, one entry per CDR3 protein. This sample has 70,000 to 95,000 distinct CDR3 sequences, with around 20% found just once. Sequenced input: naive CD8+ T cells from blood, with Jurkat cell RNA spiked in. Subset described: FACS-sorted CD8+CD4-CCR7+CD45RA+ naive T cells. The receptor source for this set is a human donor in good health. Some libraries in this study had Jurkat cell RNA spiked in.

This clonotype was seen many times. V usage is TRBV5-5 and J usage is TRBJ1-5; D might be TRBD1 (5 bases). Trimming pared 3 bases from V and 6 bases from J, leaving 16 bases between. This CDR3 comprises 15 residues. Germline CDR1 SGHKS, CDR2 YYEKEE (reference sequence). Here the CDR3 DNA reads TGTGCCAGCAGCTCCGGGGGTGGCTTAAGTCAGCCCCAGCATTTT. Protein product: CASSSGGGLSQPQHF.

This clonotype was detected ten times or more. CDR3 bases: TGTGCCAGCAGCTTGGGAGCCGCAGAGACCCAGTACTTC. Translating gives CASSLGAAETQYF. The rearrangement links TRBV5-6 to TRBJ2-5; D ambiguous. Trimming removed 0 bases from V and 4 bases from J, with 7 bases in between. CDR3 length equals 13 residues. Germline V gene sequence: CDR1 SGHDT, CDR2 YYEEEE.

There are many counts of this clonotype. This rearrangement joins TRBV7-9 to TRBJ2-6; the D call may be TRBD1 or TRBD2 (5 bases each). This CDR3 contains 15 residues. Germline CDR1 is SEHNR and CDR2 is FQNEAQ (reference sequence). The V and J ends lost 1 base and 5 bases respectively, with 9 bases between them. The CDR3 here is CASSLVGAWANVLTF. As DNA, the CDR3 is TGTGCCAGCAGCTTAGTCGGGGCGTGGGCCAACGTCCTGACTTTC.

This clonotype was found many times. This chain connects TRBV28 to TRBJ2-2; either TRBD1 or TRBD2 may fit D (6 bases each). Trimming took off 3 bases at V and 2 bases at J, with 10 bases between the two ends. Germline lookup yields CDR1 MDHEN and CDR2 SYDVKM. The CDR3 sequence is 15 residues long. The DNA of the CDR3 is TGTGCCAGCAGTTTCCGGGGGCTTAACACCGGGGAGCTGTTTTTT. This translates into CASSFRGLNTGELFF.

This clonotype was detected many times. The chain is built from TRBV27 and TRBJ2-7; D gene ambiguous. Trimming left V 5 bases short and J 2 bases short, with 19 bases between. Germline V gene sequence: CDR1 MNHEY, CDR2 SMNVEV (reference sequence). This CDR3 is 16 amino acids long. The CDR3 DNA sequence: TGTGCCAGCAGTCCCCAAGTTGTTCAGGCCCCCTACGAGCAGTACTTC. This gives the protein CASSPQVVQAPYEQYF.

This clonotype was counted between two and nine times. The chain has TRBV6-2 or TRBV6-3 and TRBJ2-7; D is unresolved. The V gene lost 6 bases and the J gene lost 1 base, with 4 bases spanning the gap. Germline CDR1 is MNHEY and CDR2 is SVGEGT. The CDR3 runs to 11 residues. CDR3 loop: CASRASYEQYF. The CDR3 DNA reads as TGTGCCAGCAGGGCTTCCTACGAGCAGTACTTC.

This clonotype was detected many times. This chain links TRBV28 with TRBJ2-3, with 7 bases identical to TRBD1. CDR1 is MDHEN and CDR2 is SYDVKM in the germline V gene. This CDR3 contains 14 residues. Trimming at V came to 7 bases and at J to 2 bases, leaving 6 bases not matched to a gene. The CDR3 spells CASTRGGATDTQYF. The CDR3 DNA is TGTGCCAGCACCAGAGGGGGCGCCACAGATACGCAGTATTTT.

This clonotype was counted ten times or more. V and J are TRBV11-2 and TRBJ1-5; D is uncertain. V was shortened by 4 bases and J by 0 bases, with 4 bases between the two germline ends. Germline V gene sequence: CDR1 SGHAT, CDR2 FQNNGV. The CDR3 runs to 13 residues. CDR3 amino acids: CASSWGSNQPQHF. In DNA form, the CDR3 reads TGTGCCAGCAGCTGGGGTAGCAATCAGCCCCAGCATTTT.

This clonotype was seen repeatedly, ten times or more. The chain joins TRBV3-1 to TRBJ1-1; TRBD1 matches at 7 bases. The CDR3 length is 13 residues. The V and J ends lost 2 bases and 3 bases, in that order; junction bases with no gene match: 0. CDR1 and CDR2 from the germline V gene are LGHDT and YNNKEL (reference sequence). DNA of the CDR3: TGTGCCAGCAGCCAACAGGGGGACACTGAAGCTTTCTTT. Encoded protein: CASSQQGDTEAFF.

The chain uses TRBV27 and TRBJ2-1; 10 bases fit TRBD2. Germline CDR1 is MNHEY and CDR2 is SMNVEV (reference sequence). Losses at the gene ends were 7 bases for V and 0 bases for J; bases not matched to a gene: 15. The CDR3 length is 19 residues. The CDR3 region is CASIGLAGAVISSYNEQFF. CDR3 coding DNA: TGTGCCAGCATTGGCCTAGCGGGGGCCGTGATTAGCTCCTACAATGAGCAGTTCTTC.

This clonotype was observed many times. The chain is built from TRBV4-1 and TRBJ2-7, with D possibly being TRBD1 (5 bases). V was shortened by 3 bases and J by 1 base, with 10 bases between the two germline ends. The CDR3 length is 14 residues. Germline V gives CDR1 MGHRA, CDR2 YSYEKL. CDR3 loop: CASSQVQASYEQYF. In DNA form, the CDR3 reads TGCGCCAGCAGCCAGGTACAGGCATCCTACGAGCAGTACTTC.

In this sample, this clonotype turned up a few times. The J gene is TRBJ1-2, the V gene TRBV11-2; D unclear. This CDR3 region has 16 residues. Germline V lookup: CDR1 SGHAT, CDR2 FQNNGV. Trimming took 2 bases from V and 0 from J, leaving 13 bases between them. The CDR3 DNA reads TGTGCCAGCAGCTTACCTGGGGAAGGTGCTAACTATGGCTACACCTTC. Translation gives CASSLPGEGANYGYTF.

In its sample, this clonotype was seen a few times. This may arise from a read error, as a much more abundant clone is one base away. The CDR3 region has the DNA TGTGCCAGCAGTGGGACTAGCGGGAGGCATGAGCAGTTCTTC. Translating it yields CASSGTSGRHEQFF. The chain recombines TRBV6-2 or TRBV6-3 with TRBJ2-1; 15 bases are shared with TRBD2. V shed 5 bases and J 8 bases; nucleotides not matched to a gene: 1. This CDR3 has 14 amino acids. CDR1 MNHEY and CDR2 SVGEGT come from the germline V gene.

This clonotype was seen a handful of times. The rearrangement joins TRBV19 to TRBJ2-6; 9 nucleotides align to TRBD1. Germline V gives CDR1 LNHDA, CDR2 SQIVND (reference sequence). V lost 2 bases and J lost 13; bases outside the gene matches: 9. The CDR3 sequence is 15 residues long. In DNA, the CDR3 is TGTGCCAGTAGTATAATGGGGACAGGGAGAGGGGTCCTGACTTTC. Translating it yields CASSIMGTGRGVLTF. Supplemented by reference TRBV19 and TRBJ2-6, the full variable domain reads DGGITQSPKYLFRKEGQNVTLSCEQNLNHDAMYWYRQDPGQGLRLIYYSQIVNDFQKGDIAEGYSVSREKKESFPLTVTSAQKNPTAFYLCASSIMGTGRGVLTFGAGSRLTVL.

A note on this clonotype: A single base separates this from a much larger clone, so it may be a read error. The chain combines TRBV30 with TRBJ1-1; no definite D call. This CDR3 contains 12 residues. The V gene's germline CDR1 is GTSNPN and CDR2 SVGIG (reference sequence). This chain's CDR3 is CAWIAGHTVAFF. CDR3 sequence (DNA): TGTGCCTGGATAGCGGGCCACACTGTAGCTTTCTTT. The complete variable domain, with remaining parts taken from reference TRBV30 and TRBJ1-1, reads SQTIHQWPATLVQPVGSPLSLECTVEGTSNPNLYWYRQAAGRGLQLLFYSVGIGQISSEVPQNLSASRPQDRQFILSSKKLLLSDSGFYLCAWIAGHTVAFFGQGTRLTVV.

This clonotype was seen repeatedly, ten times or more. The rearrangement links TRBV4-3 to TRBJ1-1; 9 bases map to TRBD1. The ends lost 0 bases at V and 1 base at J; junction bases unmatched: 9. The CDR3 is 18 residues long. CDR1 LGHNA and CDR2 YSLEER come from the germline V gene. The chain's CDR3 is CASSQDQWTGDTNTEAFF. The CDR3 bases are TGCGCCAGCAGCCAAGATCAATGGACAGGGGACACGAACACTGAAGCTTTCTTT.